This T cell receptor beta chain was identified during a study of CD8 T cells in ankylosing spondylitis. The table lists this clonotype with many counts. The CDR3 runs to 16 residues. V was pared by 3 bases and J by 2 bases, with 17 bases between. Germline assignment: CDR1 MDHEN and CDR2 SYDVKM. Via MiXCR, TCRdb re-called the 5' RACE reads, giving one row per CDR3 protein. This sample has about 36,000 distinct CDR3 sequences; roughly 9.6% occur once, and the top ten carry 20%. Sequences were obtained from synovial fluid, either unsorted or a sorted T cell fraction (not recorded which). The sequence was obtained from a male donor with ankylosing spondylitis. This chain joins TRBV28 and TRBJ2-7; D call uncertain. The CDR3 is CASSFSHTASTYEQYF. CDR3 coding DNA: TGTGCCAGCAGTTTCTCACATACCGCGTCGACCTACGAGCAGTACTTC.